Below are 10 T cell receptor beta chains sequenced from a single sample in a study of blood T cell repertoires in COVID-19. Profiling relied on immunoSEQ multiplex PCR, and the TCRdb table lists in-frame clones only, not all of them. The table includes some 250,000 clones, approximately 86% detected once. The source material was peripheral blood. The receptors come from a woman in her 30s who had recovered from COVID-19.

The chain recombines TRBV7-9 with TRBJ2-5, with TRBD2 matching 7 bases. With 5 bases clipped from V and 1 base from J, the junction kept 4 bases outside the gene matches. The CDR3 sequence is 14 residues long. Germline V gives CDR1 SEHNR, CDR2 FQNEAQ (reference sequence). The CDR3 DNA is TGTGCCAGCAGCCCGAGCGGGGCCCAAGAGACCCAGTACTTC. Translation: CASSPSGAQETQYF.

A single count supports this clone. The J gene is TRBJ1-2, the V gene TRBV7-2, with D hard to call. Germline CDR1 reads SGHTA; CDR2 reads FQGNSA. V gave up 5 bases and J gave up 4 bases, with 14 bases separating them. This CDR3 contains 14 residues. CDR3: CASSLQEGSYGYTF. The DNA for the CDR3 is TGTGCCAGCAGCCTTCAGGAGGGTTCCTATGGCTACACCTTC.

CDR3 bases: TGTGCCAGCAGTTTATCCGGGGTAGGCTACGAGCAGTACTTC. Translation: CASSLSGVGYEQYF. The J gene is TRBJ2-7, the V gene TRBV27, with D tentatively TRBD2 (5 bases). CDR3 size: 14 residues. V shed 0 bases and J shed 3 bases, with 9 bases lying between them. The germline V gene encodes CDR1 MNHEY and CDR2 SMNVEV (reference sequence).

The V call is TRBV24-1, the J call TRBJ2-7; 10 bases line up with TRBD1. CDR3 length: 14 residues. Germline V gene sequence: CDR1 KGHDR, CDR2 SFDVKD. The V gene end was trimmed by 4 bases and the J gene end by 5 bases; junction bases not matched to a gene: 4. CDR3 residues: CATSDPGTGDEQYF. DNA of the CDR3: TGTGCCACCAGTGACCCAGGGACAGGGGACGAGCAGTACTTC.

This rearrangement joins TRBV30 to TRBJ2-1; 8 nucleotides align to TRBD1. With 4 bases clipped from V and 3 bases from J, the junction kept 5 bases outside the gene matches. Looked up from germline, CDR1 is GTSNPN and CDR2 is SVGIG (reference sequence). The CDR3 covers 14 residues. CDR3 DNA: TGTGCCTGGACCGGGACAGGTAACTACAATGAGCAGTTCTTC. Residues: CAWTGTGNYNEQFF.

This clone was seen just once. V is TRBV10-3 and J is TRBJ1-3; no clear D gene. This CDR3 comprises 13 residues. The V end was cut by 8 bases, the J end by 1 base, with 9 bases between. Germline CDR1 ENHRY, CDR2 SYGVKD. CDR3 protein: CAIGLQSGNTIYF. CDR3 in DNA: TGTGCCATCGGGCTTCAATCTGGAAACACCATATATTTT.

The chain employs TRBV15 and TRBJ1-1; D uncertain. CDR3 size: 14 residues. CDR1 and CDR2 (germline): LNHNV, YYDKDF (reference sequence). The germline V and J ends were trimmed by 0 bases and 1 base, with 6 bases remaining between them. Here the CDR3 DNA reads TGTGCCACCAGCAGAGAGGAGGGGAACACTGAAGCTTTCTTT. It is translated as CATSREEGNTEAFF. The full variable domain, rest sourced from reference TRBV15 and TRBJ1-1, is DAMVIQNPRYQVTQFGKPVTLSCSQTLNHNVMYWYQQKSSQAPKLLFHYYDKDFNNEADTPDNFQSRRPNTSFCFLDIRSPGLGDTAMYLCATSREEGNTEAFFGQGTRLTVV.

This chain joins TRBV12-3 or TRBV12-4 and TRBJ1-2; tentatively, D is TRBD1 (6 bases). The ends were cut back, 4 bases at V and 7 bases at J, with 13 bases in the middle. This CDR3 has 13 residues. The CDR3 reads CASSSLDRSGYTF. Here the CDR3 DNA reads TGTGCCAGCAGTTCTTTAGACAGGTCTGGCTACACCTTC.

The CDR3 DNA reads as TGTGCCTGTCGGCGGGAAGGTTCTGGCACTGAAGCTTTCTTT. It specifies CACRREGSGTEAFF. This chain joins TRBV2 and TRBJ1-1; the D is unclear. Looked up from germline, CDR1 is SNHLY and CDR2 is FYNNEI. V was shortened by 11 bases and J by 4 bases, with 20 bases between the two germline ends. This CDR3 region has 14 residues. Based on the CDR3 plus reference TRBV2 and TRBJ1-1, the full variable domain is EPEVTQTPSHQVTQMGQEVILRCVPISNHLYFYWYRQILGQKVEFLVSFYNNEISEKSEIFDDQFSVERPDGSNFTLKIRSTKLEDSAMYFCACRREGSGTEAFFGQGTRLTVV.

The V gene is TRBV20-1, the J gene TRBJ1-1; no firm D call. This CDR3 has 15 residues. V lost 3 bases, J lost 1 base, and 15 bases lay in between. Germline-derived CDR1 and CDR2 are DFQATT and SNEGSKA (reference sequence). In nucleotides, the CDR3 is TGCAGTGCTAGTGATCGGGTCTTAAGGAACACTGAAGCTTTCTTT. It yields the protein CSASDRVLRNTEAFF.